The entry below gives a single T cell receptor (beta chain) sequence along with its context. As yet, its antigen is unknown. The data originate from a study of blood T cells in healthy people across ages. The overall study: Capture by template switching was about one barcoded beta molecule per two T cells. Study results and caveats: With age, beta diversity per million T cells declined roughly linearly, significantly by roughly 40.

This CDR3 comprises 15 residues. V lost 0 bases, J lost 9 bases, and 7 bases stayed unmatched. Germline-derived CDR1 and CDR2 are DFQATT and SNEGSKA (reference sequence). Through a sample-barcoded 5' primer and a J-beta primer mix, a second PCR was run for roughly 6 to 11 cycles. TCRdb itself ran the 5' RACE reads through MiXCR, one entry per CDR3 protein. In the table there are approximately 1.5 million distinct CDR3 sequences, approximately 43% of which are singletons. Russia was home to the donors, healthy Caucasian individuals aged roughly 6 to 100. Every donor provided roughly 10 milliliters of peripheral blood.

This sequence originates from a woman aged 18-29 years in good health. The specimen sequenced was blood. The gene calls are TRBV20-1 and TRBJ2-1; 11 positions match TRBD2. The chain's CDR3 is CSARDVSGRAGEQFF. The CDR3 DNA follows: TGCAGTGCTAGAGATGTTAGCGGGAGGGCCGGTGAGCAGTTCTTC.